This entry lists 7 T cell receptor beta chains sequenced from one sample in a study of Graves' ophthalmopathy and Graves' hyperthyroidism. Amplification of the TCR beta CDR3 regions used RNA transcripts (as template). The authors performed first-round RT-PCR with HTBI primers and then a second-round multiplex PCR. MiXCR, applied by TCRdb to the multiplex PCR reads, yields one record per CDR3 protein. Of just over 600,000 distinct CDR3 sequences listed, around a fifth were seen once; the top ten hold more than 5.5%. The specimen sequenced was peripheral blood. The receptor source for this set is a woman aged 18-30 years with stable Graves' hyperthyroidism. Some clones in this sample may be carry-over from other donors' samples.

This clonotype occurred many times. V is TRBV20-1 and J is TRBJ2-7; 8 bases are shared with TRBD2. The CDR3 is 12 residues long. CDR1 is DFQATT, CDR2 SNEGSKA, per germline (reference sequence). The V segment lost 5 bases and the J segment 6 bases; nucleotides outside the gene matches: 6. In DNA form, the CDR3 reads TGCAGTGCTGGGGGGACTAGTGCCGAGCAGTACTTC. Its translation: CSAGGTSAEQYF.

CDR3 sequence (DNA): TGCAGTGCTAGAGATAACGCGGGAGGTCCCTACGAGCAGTACTTC. Translation: CSARDNAGGPYEQYF. The gene calls are TRBV20-1 and TRBJ2-7; 8 positions match TRBD2. Germline CDR1 and CDR2: DFQATT and SNEGSKA (reference sequence). This CDR3 has 15 residues. Losses at the gene ends were 0 bases for V and 2 bases for J; bases not matched to a gene: 6.

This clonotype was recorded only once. The DNA for the CDR3 is TGTGCCAGCAGTTGGGACAGAGCGACCTACGAGCAGTACTTC. This encodes CASSWDRATYEQYF. The chain combines TRBV6-2 or TRBV6-3 with TRBJ2-7, with 7 nucleotides matching TRBD1. The germline CDR1 and CDR2 sequences are MNHEY and SVGEGT. This CDR3 has 14 amino acids. The trim removed 4 bases at V and 2 bases at J, leaving 5 bases unmatched.

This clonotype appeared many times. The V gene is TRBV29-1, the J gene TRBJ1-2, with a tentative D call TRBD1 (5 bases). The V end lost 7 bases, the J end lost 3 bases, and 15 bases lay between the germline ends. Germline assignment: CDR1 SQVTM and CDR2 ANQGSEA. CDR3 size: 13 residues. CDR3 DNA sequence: TGCAGCGCTCATGCAGGGAACGACTATGGCTACACCTTC. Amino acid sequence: CSAHAGNDYGYTF.

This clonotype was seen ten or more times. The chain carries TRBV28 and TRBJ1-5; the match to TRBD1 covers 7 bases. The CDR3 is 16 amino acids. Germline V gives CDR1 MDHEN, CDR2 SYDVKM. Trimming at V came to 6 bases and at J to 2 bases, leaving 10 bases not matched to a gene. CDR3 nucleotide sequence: TGTGCCAGCAGCACTCCCGACGACAGGGGCAATCAGCCCCAGCATTTT. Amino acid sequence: CASSTPDDRGNQPQHF.

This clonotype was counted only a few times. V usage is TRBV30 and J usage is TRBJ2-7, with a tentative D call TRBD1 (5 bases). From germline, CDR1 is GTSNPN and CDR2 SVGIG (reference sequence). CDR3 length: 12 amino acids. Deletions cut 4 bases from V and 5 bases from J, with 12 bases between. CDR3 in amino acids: CAWKGSWDEQYF. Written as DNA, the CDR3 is TGTGCCTGGAAGGGGTCTTGGGACGAGCAGTACTTC.

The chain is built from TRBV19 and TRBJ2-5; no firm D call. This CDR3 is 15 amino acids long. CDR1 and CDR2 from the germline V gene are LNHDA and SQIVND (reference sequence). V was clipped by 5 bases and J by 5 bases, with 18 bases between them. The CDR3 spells CASSSRRSSQETQYF. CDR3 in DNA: TGTGCCAGTAGTTCGAGGAGATCCAGTCAGGAGACCCAGTACTTC.